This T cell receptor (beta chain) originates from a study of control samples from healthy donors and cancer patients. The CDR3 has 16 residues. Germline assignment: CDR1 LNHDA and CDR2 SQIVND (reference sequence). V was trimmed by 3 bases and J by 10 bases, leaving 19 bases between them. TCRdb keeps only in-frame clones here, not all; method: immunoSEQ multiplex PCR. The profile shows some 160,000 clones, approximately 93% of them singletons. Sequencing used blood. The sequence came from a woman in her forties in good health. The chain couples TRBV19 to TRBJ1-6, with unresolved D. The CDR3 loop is CASSISSRRSGSPLHF. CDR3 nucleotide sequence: TGTGCCAGTAGTATCAGCTCGCGCAGGTCGGGATCACCCCTCCACTTT. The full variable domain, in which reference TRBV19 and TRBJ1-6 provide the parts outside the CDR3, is DGGITQSPKYLFRKEGQNVTLSCEQNLNHDAMYWYRQDPGQGLRLIYYSQIVNDFQKGDIAEGYSVSREKKESFPLTVTSAQKNPTAFYLCASSISSRRSGSPLHFGNGTRLTVT.